The 31 T cell receptor beta chains below all came from one sample that was sequenced in a study of blood T cell repertoires in COVID-19. Sequencing used immunoSEQ multiplex PCR; TCRdb keeps in-frame clones, though not all of them. The top ten hold around 5.8% of the sample, which has 95,000 to 100,000 clones, around 92% seen once. Sequencing was done on a sample of peripheral blood. The receptors derive from a man aged 45-65 years with active COVID-19.

The chain couples TRBV2 to TRBJ2-7; the D gene is possibly TRBD2 (5 bases). Germline V lookup: CDR1 SNHLY, CDR2 FYNNEI. Trimming stripped 7 bases from V and 4 bases from J, with 20 bases between. CDR3 size: 15 residues. The chain's CDR3 is CASTRELGLIYEQYF. The CDR3 region has the DNA TGTGCCAGCACAAGAGAGTTAGGACTTATATACGAGCAGTACTTC.

The chain combines TRBV6-5 with TRBJ2-3; D possibly corresponds to TRBD1 (6 bases). The germline gives CDR1 MNHEY, CDR2 SVGAGI. Trimming pared 6 bases from V and 3 bases from J, leaving 13 bases between. This CDR3 is built from 14 residues. The CDR3 sequence: CASSLGQATDTQYF. Written as DNA, the CDR3 is TGTGCCAGCAGCTTGGGACAAGCAACAGATACGCAGTATTTT.

The gene calls are TRBV20-1 and TRBJ2-7, with 16 bases aligning to TRBD2. Germline lookup yields CDR1 DFQATT and CDR2 SNEGSKA (reference sequence). The CDR3 sequence is 18 residues long. Trimming cost V 3 bases and J 3 bases; bases outside gene matches: 11. CDR3 nucleotides: TGCAGTGCTAGTGGGACTAGCGGGAGGGCCGGGTTGTTCTACGAGCAGTACTTC. This gives the protein CSASGTSGRAGLFYEQYF.

This clone has just one count. V is TRBV5-8 and J is TRBJ1-2; D might be TRBD1 (6 bases). Between the trimmed V and J ends, which lost 1 base and 4 bases, there was a span of 11 bases. From germline, CDR1 is SGHTS and CDR2 YDEGEE. This CDR3 has 14 residues. The chain's CDR3 is CASSLYTGTYGYTF. The DNA for the CDR3 is TGTGCCAGCAGCTTGTATACAGGGACCTATGGCTACACCTTC.

This clone has just a few counts. The chain uses TRBV18 and TRBJ1-6; unclear D gene. Germline CDR1 is KGHSH and CDR2 is LQKENI. V gave up 2 bases and J gave up 7 bases, with 9 bases separating them. The CDR3 has 14 amino acids. The CDR3 spells CASSPDNLNSPLHF. The CDR3 bases are TGTGCCAGCTCACCAGACAATCTGAATTCACCCCTCCACTTT. Filled out from reference TRBV18 and TRBJ1-6, the complete variable domain reads NAGVMQNPRHLVRRRGQEARLRCSPMKGHSHVYWYRQLPEEGLKFMVYLQKENIIDESGMPKERFSAEFPKEGPSILRIQQVVRGDSAAYFCASSPDNLNSPLHFGNGTRLTVT.

V gene TRBV19 combines with J gene TRBJ1-1; the D is unclear. Trimming removed 1 base from V and 4 bases from J, with 13 bases in between. The CDR3 is 15 residues long. Germline values: CDR1 LNHDA, CDR2 SQIVND (reference sequence). CDR3: CASSIGYTSGTEAFF. The CDR3 bases are TGTGCCAGTAGTATAGGTTATACCTCGGGCACTGAAGCTTTCTTT.

V is TRBV28 and J is TRBJ1-1; weak D call: TRBD1 (5 bases). Germline V lookup: CDR1 MDHEN, CDR2 SYDVKM. This CDR3 has 15 residues. Trimming pared 5 bases from V and 1 base from J, leaving 14 bases between. The CDR3 coding sequence is TGTGCCAGCAGTCCCCGGTTGGGGGGGAACACTGAAGCTTTCTTT. This codes for CASSPRLGGNTEAFF.

The V gene is TRBV19, the J gene TRBJ2-4; 9 nucleotides agree with TRBD1. Germline V gives CDR1 LNHDA, CDR2 SQIVND (reference sequence). J lost 6 bases, V lost 9 bases, and 18 bases had no gene match. The CDR3 spans 17 residues. CDR3 sequence: CASRTERPGQGGNIQYF. The CDR3 region has the DNA TGTGCCAGCCGTACCGAACGACCGGGACAGGGAGGAAACATTCAGTACTTC.

This chain links TRBV28 with TRBJ2-7; no reliable D call. Germline values: CDR1 MDHEN, CDR2 SYDVKM. V lost 5 bases and J 1 base, leaving 12 bases between the germline ends. The CDR3 loop spans 14 amino acids. The chain's CDR3 is CASSPRQQSYEQYF. The CDR3 DNA is TGTGCCAGCAGTCCGAGGCAGCAATCCTACGAGCAGTACTTC.

V gene TRBV2 combines with J gene TRBJ1-5, with 8 bases fitting TRBD1. V dropped 6 bases and J dropped 0; count of bases not matched to a gene: 4. Germline V gene lookup returns CDR1 SNHLY and CDR2 FYNNEI. This CDR3 has 15 amino acids. The CDR3 coding sequence is TGTGCCAGCAGAGCGACAGGGGCTAGCAATCAGCCCCAGCATTTT. Translation gives CASRATGASNQPQHF.

This chain connects TRBV19 to TRBJ1-5, with TRBD1 matching over 9 bases. Trimming removed 9 bases from V and 6 bases from J; junction bases left unmatched: 18. Germline V gene sequence: CDR1 LNHDA, CDR2 SQIVND (reference sequence). The CDR3 sequence is 17 residues long. The CDR3 DNA follows: TGTGCCAGCGAGGGAACAGGGGGCAAAGGTGGAAGTCAGCCCCAGCATTTT. Translating gives CASEGTGGKGGSQPQHF. The variable domain in full, with the rest retrieved from reference TRBV19 and TRBJ1-5, is DGGITQSPKYLFRKEGQNVTLSCEQNLNHDAMYWYRQDPGQGLRLIYYSQIVNDFQKGDIAEGYSVSREKKESFPLTVTSAQKNPTAFYLCASEGTGGKGGSQPQHFGDGTRLSIL.

The chain recombines TRBV18 with TRBJ2-3; TRBD2 aligns across 12 bases. V was pared by 3 bases and J by 6 bases, with 10 bases of the junction left unmatched. Germline V gives CDR1 KGHSH, CDR2 LQKENI. The CDR3 covers 17 residues. This CDR3 reads CASSPTSGSVESDTQYF. DNA for the CDR3: TGTGCCAGCTCACCGACTAGCGGGAGTGTCGAGTCGGATACGCAGTATTTT.

V usage is TRBV27 and J usage is TRBJ2-1; D may be TRBD2 (6 bases). V shed 1 base and J shed 3 bases, with 10 bases lying between them. CDR1 and CDR2 (germline): MNHEY, SMNVEV (reference sequence). There are 15 residues in the CDR3. CDR3 in amino acids: CASSLLGGDYNEQFF. CDR3 coding DNA: TGTGCCAGCAGTTTATTGGGGGGAGACTACAATGAGCAGTTCTTC.

V gene TRBV2 combines with J gene TRBJ1-4; the D is unclear. Germline V lookup: CDR1 SNHLY, CDR2 FYNNEI. The CDR3 totals 11 residues. V lost 6 bases, J lost 10 bases, and 9 bases lay in between. This CDR3 reads CASRLYGKLFF. CDR3 coding DNA: TGTGCCAGCAGGCTATACGGAAAACTGTTTTTT.

The V and J genes are TRBV3-1 (or the pseudogene TRBV3-2) and TRBJ2-2, with 8 bases that match TRBD2. There are 18 residues in the CDR3. Looked up from germline, CDR1 is LGHDT and CDR2 is YNNKEL (reference sequence). V trimming: 3 bases; J trimming: 5 bases; junction bases outside the gene matches: 14. The chain's CDR3 is CASSQVGGGPRITGELFF. The CDR3 DNA is TGTGCCAGCAGCCAGGTCGGGGGGGGACCCAGAATAACCGGGGAGCTGTTTTTT.

The CDR3 reads CASSPTGATGELFF. The CDR3 bases are TGTGCCAGCAGCCCGACAGGGGCCACCGGGGAGCTGTTTTTT. This rearrangement joins TRBV13 to TRBJ2-2; 8 positions match TRBD1. CDR1 PRHDT and CDR2 FYEKMQ come from the germline V gene (reference sequence). The CDR3 is 14 residues long. Trimming cost V 5 bases and J 4 bases; bases outside gene matches: 3.

This chain connects TRBV2 to TRBJ2-7; 10 bases align to TRBD1. The V gene's germline CDR1 is SNHLY and CDR2 FYNNEI. CDR3 size: 14 residues. The trim removed 4 bases at V and 2 bases at J, leaving 2 bases unmatched. The CDR3 DNA follows: TGTGCCAGCAGTGGCGGGACAGGGGCCTACGAGCAGTACTTC. It is translated as CASSGGTGAYEQYF.

The CDR3, as DNA: TGTGCCAGCAGCTTTCAGGTGACCTACGAGCAGTACTTC. This gives the protein CASSFQVTYEQYF. J is TRBJ2-7 and V is TRBV7-9; D is uncertain. Germline assignment: CDR1 SEHNR and CDR2 FQNEAQ (reference sequence). This CDR3 region has 13 residues. Trimming shortened V by 3 bases and J by 2 bases, and 8 bases separated the two germline ends.

V gene TRBV6-1 combines with J gene TRBJ2-5, with 9 bases aligning to TRBD1. The CDR3 totals 15 residues. Germline V lookup: CDR1 MNHNS, CDR2 SASEGT. V shed 3 bases, J shed 4 bases, and the junction held 6 bases outside the gene matches. DNA for the CDR3: TGTGCCAGCAGTGAGGGCTCGGACAGGGGAGAGACCCAGTACTTC. Translated: CASSEGSDRGETQYF.

In this sample, this clone turned up a few times. The chain employs TRBV9 and TRBJ1-6, with 9 bases aligning to TRBD1. V lost 0 bases, J lost 7 bases, and 2 bases stayed unmatched. The CDR3 sequence is 15 residues long. Germline V gives CDR1 SGDLS, CDR2 YYNGEE. The chain's CDR3 is CASSVAGQGNSPLHF. The DNA for the CDR3 is TGTGCCAGCAGCGTAGCTGGACAGGGGAATTCACCCCTCCACTTT.

The V and J genes are TRBV28 and TRBJ2-5, with D unclear. Trimming cost V 5 bases and J 4 bases, with 8 bases left between them. Germline lookup yields CDR1 MDHEN and CDR2 SYDVKM. The CDR3 consists of 12 residues. The CDR3 DNA is TGTGCCAGCAGTCACCCCGGAGAGACCCAGTACTTC. Translated: CASSHPGETQYF.

The chain carries TRBV5-1 and TRBJ1-3; TRBD1 matches 7 bases. The length of the CDR3 is 14 residues. Per germline, CDR1 SGHRS and CDR2 YFSETQ. With 5 bases clipped from V and 2 bases from J, the junction kept 4 bases outside the gene matches. The CDR3 DNA follows: TGCGCCAGCAGGGTGACAGGGCCTGGAAACACCATATATTTT. As protein: CASRVTGPGNTIYF.

V gene TRBV21-1 combines with J gene TRBJ2-7; the table's TRBD1 call for D was not verified on the DNA. TRBV21-1 is recorded as a pseudogene. CDR3 length equals 16 residues. The CDR3 nucleotides are TGTGCCAGCATCCCAATTGGACAGGGCCCCTCCTACGAGCAGTACTTC. Its translation: CASIPIGQGPSYEQYF.

This rearrangement joins TRBV3-1 (or the pseudogene TRBV3-2) to TRBJ1-2; 8 nucleotides match TRBD1. The germline V gene has CDR1 LGHDT and CDR2 YNNKEL (reference sequence). The ends lost 4 bases at V and 10 bases at J; junction bases unmatched: 26. CDR3 length equals 19 residues. For the CDR3, the DNA is TGTGCCAGCAGCCCATTTTACCCCACCTCCCGGGACAGGCCCGCTAACTACACCTTC. Translating gives CASSPFYPTSRDRPANYTF.

The chain is built from TRBV7-6 and TRBJ2-7, with D tentatively TRBD1 (5 bases). The CDR3 totals 13 residues. Trimming shortened V by 1 base and J by 7 bases, and 11 bases separated the two germline ends. Germline lookup yields CDR1 SGHVS and CDR2 FNYEAQ. CDR3 in amino acids: CASSLEGKGEQYF. In nucleotides, the CDR3 is TGTGCCAGCAGCTTAGAGGGGAAGGGAGAGCAGTACTTC.

The chain links TRBV24-1 to TRBJ2-7, with 8 nucleotides matching TRBD2. This CDR3 region has 14 residues. J lost 6 bases, V lost 0 bases, and 3 bases had no gene match. Per the germline V gene, CDR1 is KGHDR and CDR2 is SFDVKD. CDR3 sequence: CATSDLRGGSEQYF. CDR3 DNA sequence: TGTGCCACCAGTGATTTGCGGGGGGGGAGCGAGCAGTACTTC.

This chain joins TRBV3-1 (or the pseudogene TRBV3-2) and TRBJ2-3; perhaps TRBD2 as D (5 bases). This CDR3 spans 12 amino acids. V lost 4 bases, J lost 8 bases, and 10 bases lay in between. Germline assignment: CDR1 LGHDT and CDR2 YNNKEL (reference sequence). CDR3 in amino acids: CASSPPAGTQYF. CDR3 DNA: TGTGCCAGCAGCCCTCCGGCGGGTACGCAGTATTTT.

The J gene is TRBJ2-3, the V gene TRBV5-1, with a weak D call TRBD2 (6 bases). Trimming pared 2 bases from V and 0 bases from J, leaving 10 bases between. Germline V lookup: CDR1 SGHRS, CDR2 YFSETQ. CDR3 length: 15 residues. CDR3 loop: CASSLTSLSTDTQYF. DNA for the CDR3: TGCGCCAGCAGCTTAACTAGCCTGAGCACAGATACGCAGTATTTT.

This clone turned up a few times. This sequence joins TRBV5-6 and TRBJ1-2; 7 bases map to TRBD1. J lost 13 bases, V lost 1 base, and 4 bases had no gene match. The CDR3 runs to 11 residues. Germline values: CDR1 SGHDT, CDR2 YYEEEE. The CDR3 region is CASSLQQGFTF. DNA of the CDR3: TGTGCCAGCAGCTTGCAACAGGGGTTCACCTTC.

The rearrangement joins TRBV29-1 to TRBJ1-1; D unresolved. The germline V and J ends were trimmed by 4 bases and 5 bases, with 14 bases remaining between them. This CDR3 is 13 amino acids long. Per germline, CDR1 SQVTM and CDR2 ANQGSEA. Here the CDR3 reads CSVVPGLDTEAFF. The CDR3 nucleotides read TGCAGCGTTGTCCCGGGATTGGATACTGAAGCTTTCTTT.

V usage is TRBV30 and J usage is TRBJ1-4; no clear D gene. CDR1 is GTSNPN, CDR2 SVGIG, per germline (reference sequence). CDR3 length: 15 amino acids. Trimming removed 0 bases from V and 5 bases from J, with 13 bases in between. The CDR3: CAWSVNMGRNEKLFF. The CDR3 DNA follows: TGTGCCTGGAGTGTTAACATGGGCAGAAATGAAAAACTGTTTTTT.